Below are 6 T cell receptor beta chains sequenced from a single sample in a study of T cell responses to AZD1222 COVID-19 vaccine. Using immunoSEQ multiplex PCR, the repertoire was profiled, and TCRdb retains in-frame clones only, with some absent. The sample yields roughly 150,000 clones, 75% to 90% seen once. The source material was peripheral blood, sampled 28 days after the second AZD1222 dose. These receptors all stem from an adult who received the AZD1222 COVID-19 vaccine.

This clone was seen a single time. The chain uses TRBV27 and TRBJ1-2; maybe TRBD1 (6 bases). V was shortened by 4 bases and J by 0 bases, with 12 bases between the two germline ends. The CDR3 has 15 amino acids. CDR1 and CDR2 (germline): MNHEY, SMNVEV (reference sequence). CDR3 bases: TGTGCCAGCAGTTCCCTGACAGGCACTAACTATGGCTACACCTTC. This gives the protein CASSSLTGTNYGYTF.

The V gene is TRBV10-3, the J gene TRBJ2-7; D gene uncertain. Germline lookup yields CDR1 ENHRY and CDR2 SYGVKD. The CDR3 runs to 14 residues. The V end was cut by 4 bases, the J end by 2 bases, with 12 bases between. Here the CDR3 DNA reads TGTGCCATCAGTGCACCCTCGGAGCCCTACGAGCAGTACTTC. This gives the protein CAISAPSEPYEQYF.

This clone appeared a few times. Additional DNA sequences in this sample encode the identical CDR3. CDR3 sequence (DNA): TGTGCCAGCAGCTTAGCCCAGTATACCGGGGAGCTGTTTTTT. This codes for CASSLAQYTGELFF. V usage is TRBV7-2 and J usage is TRBJ2-2, with D unclear. Germline CDR1 reads SGHTA; CDR2 reads FQGNSA. CDR3 length: 14 residues. Trimming removed 0 bases at V and 5 bases at J, with 7 bases between. Using reference TRBV7-2 and TRBJ2-2 for the parts outside the CDR3, the full variable domain is GAGVSQSPSNKVTEKGKDVELRCDPISGHTALYWYRQSLGQGLEFLIYFQGNSAPDKSGLPSDRFSAERTGGSVSTLTIQRTQQEDSAVYLCASSLAQYTGELFFGEGSRLTVL.

This clone has a single count. The chain employs TRBV9 and TRBJ2-2; TRBD1 might be the D (5 bases). V dropped 3 bases and J dropped 7 bases, with 16 bases sitting between them. Germline V gene sequence: CDR1 SGDLS, CDR2 YYNGEE. This CDR3 has 15 amino acids. Here the CDR3 DNA reads TGTGCCAGCAGCGCTGAACCGGACATACACGGGGAGCTGTTTTTT. It codes for CASSAEPDIHGELFF.

The chain is built from TRBV13 and TRBJ2-7; 7 bases line up with TRBD1. Looked up from germline, CDR1 is PRHDT and CDR2 is FYEKMQ (reference sequence). This CDR3 is built from 14 residues. V shed 5 bases and J 2 bases; nucleotides not matched to a gene: 6. The CDR3 coding sequence is TGTGCCAGCAGCCGCCGGGACAGCACCTACGAGCAGTACTTC. This gives the protein CASSRRDSTYEQYF.

V gene TRBV7-2 combines with J gene TRBJ2-3; the D gene is possibly TRBD1 (6 bases). The germline gives CDR1 SGHTA, CDR2 FQGNSA. V lost 4 bases, J lost 2 bases, and 10 bases lay in between. The CDR3 covers 14 residues. The CDR3 DNA is TGTGCCAGCAGCTCCAGACAGGCCACAGATACGCAGTATTTT. This encodes CASSSRQATDTQYF.